Described below is a single T cell receptor (beta chain) sequence and its context. No antigen is known for it. These data originate in a study of CD8+ T cells in alopecia areata. Study in general: Each of the treated patients was given oral tofacitinib, 5 to 10 mg twice daily, for moderate-to-severe alopecia areata. Tofacitinib therapy took 6 to 18 months; 6 months off drug came after.

Researchers gathered lesional scalp punch biopsies and peripheral blood from patients with alopecia areata. Overall study results and limits: Normal skin contains resident alphabeta T cells, and these are also sequenced in scalp samples.

CDR1 MNHEY and CDR2 SMNVEV come from the germline V gene (reference sequence). The CDR3 consists of 11 residues. Between the trimmed V and J ends, which lost 9 bases and 2 bases, there was a span of 8 bases. As the sequencing template, cDNA was produced by extracting RNA and reverse transcribing it. Sequencing was performed with immunoSEQ multiplex PCR; in TCRdb, only in-frame clones are kept and a portion is missing. The sample has approximately 150,000 clones; 75% to 90% are singletons. This chain connects TRBV27 to TRBJ2-7, with D tentatively TRBD2 (6 bases). This TCR was sampled from a human donor with alopecia areata. The material was CD8+ T cells sorted from blood, obtained at week 0. The CDR3: CASSGTYEQYF. The DNA of the CDR3 is TGTGCCAGTAGCGGAACCTACGAGCAGTACTTC.